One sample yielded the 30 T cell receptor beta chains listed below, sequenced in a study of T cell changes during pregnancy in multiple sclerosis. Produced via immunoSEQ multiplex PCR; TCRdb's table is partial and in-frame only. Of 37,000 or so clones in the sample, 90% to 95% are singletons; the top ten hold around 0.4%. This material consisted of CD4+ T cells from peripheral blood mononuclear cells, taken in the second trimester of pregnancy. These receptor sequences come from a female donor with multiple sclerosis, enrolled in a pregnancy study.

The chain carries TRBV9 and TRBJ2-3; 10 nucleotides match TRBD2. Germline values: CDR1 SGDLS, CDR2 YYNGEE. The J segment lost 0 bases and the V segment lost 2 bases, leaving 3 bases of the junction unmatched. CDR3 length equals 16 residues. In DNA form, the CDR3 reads TGTGCCAGCAGCGTCGAACTAGCGGGAAGCACAGATACGCAGTATTTT. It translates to CASSVELAGSTDTQYF.

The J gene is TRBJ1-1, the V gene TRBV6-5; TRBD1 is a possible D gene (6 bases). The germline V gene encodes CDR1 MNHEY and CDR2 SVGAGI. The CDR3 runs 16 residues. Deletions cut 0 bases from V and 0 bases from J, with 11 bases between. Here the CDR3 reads CASSYSPTGMNTEAFF. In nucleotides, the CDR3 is TGTGCCAGCAGTTACTCGCCTACAGGGATGAACACTGAAGCTTTCTTT.

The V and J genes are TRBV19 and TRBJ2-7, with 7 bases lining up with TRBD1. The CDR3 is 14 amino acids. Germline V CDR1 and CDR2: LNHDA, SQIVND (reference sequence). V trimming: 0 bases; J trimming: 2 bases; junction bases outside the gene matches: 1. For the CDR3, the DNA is TGTGCCAGTAGTATAGAGACAGGGCCCTACGAGCAGTACTTC. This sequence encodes CASSIETGPYEQYF.

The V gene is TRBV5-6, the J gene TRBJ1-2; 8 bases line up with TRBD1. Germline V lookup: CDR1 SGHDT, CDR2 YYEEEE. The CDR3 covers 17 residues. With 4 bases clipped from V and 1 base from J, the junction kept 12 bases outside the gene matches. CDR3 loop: CASSRRGRKFLNYGYTF. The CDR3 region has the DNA TGTGCCAGCAGCCGCAGGGGGCGCAAGTTTCTTAACTATGGCTACACCTTC.

The CDR3 bases are TGTGCCAGCATCCGGGAGTCTGAAGCTTTCTTT. Protein: CASIRESEAFF. V is TRBV2 and J is TRBJ1-1; the D is unclear. The germline V gene has CDR1 SNHLY and CDR2 FYNNEI. The V and J ends lost 7 bases and 6 bases respectively, with 9 bases between them. This CDR3 has 11 residues.

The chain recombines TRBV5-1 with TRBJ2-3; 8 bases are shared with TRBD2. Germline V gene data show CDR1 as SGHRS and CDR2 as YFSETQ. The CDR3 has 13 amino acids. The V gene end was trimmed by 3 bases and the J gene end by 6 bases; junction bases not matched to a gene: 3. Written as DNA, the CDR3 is TGCGCCAGCAGCTCGCCGGGGGGGGATACGCAGTATTTT. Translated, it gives CASSSPGGDTQYF.

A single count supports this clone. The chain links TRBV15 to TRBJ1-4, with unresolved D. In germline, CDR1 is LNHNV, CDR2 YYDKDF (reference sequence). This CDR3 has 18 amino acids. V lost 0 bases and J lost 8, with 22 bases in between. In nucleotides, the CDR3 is TGTGCCACCAGCAGAGATGGGTTGAGTCGGGAGAGAAGGGAAAAACTGTTTTTT. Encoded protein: CATSRDGLSRERREKLFF.

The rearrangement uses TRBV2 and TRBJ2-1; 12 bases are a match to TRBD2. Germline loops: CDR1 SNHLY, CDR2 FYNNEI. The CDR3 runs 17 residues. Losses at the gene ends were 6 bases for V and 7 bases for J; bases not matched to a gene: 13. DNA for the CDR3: TGTGCCAGCAGGAGGACTAGCGGGGTCGCCCAAGTTAATGAGCAGTTCTTC. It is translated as CASRRTSGVAQVNEQFF.

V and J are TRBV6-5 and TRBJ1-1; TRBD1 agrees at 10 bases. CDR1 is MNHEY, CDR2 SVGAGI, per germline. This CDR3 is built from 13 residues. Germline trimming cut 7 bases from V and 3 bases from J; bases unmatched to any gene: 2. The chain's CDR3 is CASIGQGDTEAFF. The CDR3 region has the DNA TGTGCCAGCATCGGACAGGGGGACACTGAAGCTTTCTTT.

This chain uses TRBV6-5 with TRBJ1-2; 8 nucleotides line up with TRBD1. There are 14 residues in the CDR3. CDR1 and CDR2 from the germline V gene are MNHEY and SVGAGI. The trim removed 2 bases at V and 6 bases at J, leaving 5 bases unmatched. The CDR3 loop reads CASSYTTGADGYTF. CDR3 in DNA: TGTGCCAGCAGTTACACGACAGGGGCTGATGGCTACACCTTC.

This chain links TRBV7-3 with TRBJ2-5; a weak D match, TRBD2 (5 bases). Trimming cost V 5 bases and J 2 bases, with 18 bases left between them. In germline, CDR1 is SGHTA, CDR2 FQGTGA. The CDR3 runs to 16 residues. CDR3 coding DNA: TGTGCCAGCAGCCAAAATCAGGCCGGGAATCAAGAGACCCAGTACTTC. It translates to CASSQNQAGNQETQYF.

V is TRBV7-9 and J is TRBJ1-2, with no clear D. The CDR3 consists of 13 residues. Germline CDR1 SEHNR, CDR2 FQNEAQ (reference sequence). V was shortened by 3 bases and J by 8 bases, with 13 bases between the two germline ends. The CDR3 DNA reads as TGTGCCAGCAGCTTGCGGGATTGGCGAGGCTACACCTTC. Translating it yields CASSLRDWRGYTF.

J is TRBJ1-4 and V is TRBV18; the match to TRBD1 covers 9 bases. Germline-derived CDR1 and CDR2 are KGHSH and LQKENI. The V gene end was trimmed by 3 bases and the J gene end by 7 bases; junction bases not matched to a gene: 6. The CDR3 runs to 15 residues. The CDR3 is CASSPPDRGSEKLFF. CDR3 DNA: TGTGCCAGCTCACCGCCGGACAGGGGAAGTGAAAAACTGTTTTTT.

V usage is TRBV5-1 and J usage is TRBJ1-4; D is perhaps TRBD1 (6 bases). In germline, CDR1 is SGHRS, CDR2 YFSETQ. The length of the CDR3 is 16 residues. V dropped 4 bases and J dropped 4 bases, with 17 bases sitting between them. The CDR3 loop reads CASSPSQGYFNEKLFF. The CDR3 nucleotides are TGCGCCAGCAGCCCATCGCAGGGGTATTTTAATGAAAAACTGTTTTTT.

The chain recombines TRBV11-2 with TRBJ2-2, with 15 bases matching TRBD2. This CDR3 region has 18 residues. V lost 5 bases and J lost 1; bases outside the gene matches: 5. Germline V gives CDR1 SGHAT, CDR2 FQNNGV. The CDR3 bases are TGTGCCAGCAGCCCAACGGGACTAGCGGGGGGGAACACCGGGGAGCTGTTTTTT. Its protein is CASSPTGLAGGNTGELFF.

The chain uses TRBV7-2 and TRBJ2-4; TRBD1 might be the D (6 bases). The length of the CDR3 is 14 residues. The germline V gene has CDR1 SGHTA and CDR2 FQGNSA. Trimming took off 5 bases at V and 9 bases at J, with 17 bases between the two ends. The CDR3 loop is CASSAGTKGVIQYF. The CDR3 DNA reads TGTGCCAGCAGCGCCGGGACAAAGGGTGTCATTCAGTACTTC.

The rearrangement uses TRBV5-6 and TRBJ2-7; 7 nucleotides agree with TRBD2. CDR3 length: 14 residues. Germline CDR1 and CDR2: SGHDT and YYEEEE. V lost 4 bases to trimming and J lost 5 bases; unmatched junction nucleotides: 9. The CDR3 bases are TGTGCCAGCAGCGCCGACGGGAGGCGGAACGAGCAGTACTTC. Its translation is CASSADGRRNEQYF.

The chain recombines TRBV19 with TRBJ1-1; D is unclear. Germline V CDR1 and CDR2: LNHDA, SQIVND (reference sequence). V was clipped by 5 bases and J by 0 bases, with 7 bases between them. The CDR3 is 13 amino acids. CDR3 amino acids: CASSPFLNTEAFF. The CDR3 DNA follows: TGTGCCAGTAGTCCCTTTTTGAACACTGAAGCTTTCTTT.

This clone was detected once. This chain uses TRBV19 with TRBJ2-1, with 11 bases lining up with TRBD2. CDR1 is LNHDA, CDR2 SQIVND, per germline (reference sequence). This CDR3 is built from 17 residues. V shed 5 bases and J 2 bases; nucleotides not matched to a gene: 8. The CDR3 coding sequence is TGTGCCAGTAGTTGGACTAGCGGGCCCTATACCTACAATGAGCAGTTCTTC. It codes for CASSWTSGPYTYNEQFF. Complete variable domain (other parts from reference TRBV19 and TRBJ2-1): DGGITQSPKYLFRKEGQNVTLSCEQNLNHDAMYWYRQDPGQGLRLIYYSQIVNDFQKGDIAEGYSVSREKKESFPLTVTSAQKNPTAFYLCASSWTSGPYTYNEQFFGPGTRLTVL.

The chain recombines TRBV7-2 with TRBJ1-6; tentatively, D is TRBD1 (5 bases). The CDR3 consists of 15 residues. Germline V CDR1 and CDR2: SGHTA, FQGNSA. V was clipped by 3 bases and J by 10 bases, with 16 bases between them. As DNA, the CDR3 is TGTGCCAGCAGCTTGGTTCCCGGGGGTCGGTCACCCCTCCACTTT. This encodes CASSLVPGGRSPLHF.

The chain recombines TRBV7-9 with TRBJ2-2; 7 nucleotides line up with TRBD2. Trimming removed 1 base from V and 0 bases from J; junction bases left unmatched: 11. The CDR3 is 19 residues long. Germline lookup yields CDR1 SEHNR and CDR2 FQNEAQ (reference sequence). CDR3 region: CASSLVNYIGTTNTGELFF. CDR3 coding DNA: TGTGCCAGCAGCTTAGTTAACTATATTGGGACTACGAACACCGGGGAGCTGTTTTTT.

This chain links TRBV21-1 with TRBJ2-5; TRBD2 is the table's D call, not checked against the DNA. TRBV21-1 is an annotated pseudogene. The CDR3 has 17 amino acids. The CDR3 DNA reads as TGTGCCAGCAGCCCCCGAGGGGGGCGGGAGCCGCAAGAGACCCAGTACTTC. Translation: CASSPRGGREPQETQYF.

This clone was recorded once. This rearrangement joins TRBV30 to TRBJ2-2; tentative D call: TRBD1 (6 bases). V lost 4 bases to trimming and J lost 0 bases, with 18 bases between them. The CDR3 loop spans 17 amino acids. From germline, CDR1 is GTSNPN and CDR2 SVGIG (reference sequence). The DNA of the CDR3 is TGTGCCTGGAAAGGGCAGGGGTTCACAACGAACACCGGGGAGCTGTTTTTT. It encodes CAWKGQGFTTNTGELFF. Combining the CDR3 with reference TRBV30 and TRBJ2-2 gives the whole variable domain SQTIHQWPATLVQPVGSPLSLECTVEGTSNPNLYWYRQAAGRGLQLLFYSVGIGQISSEVPQNLSASRPQDRQFILSSKKLLLSDSGFYLCAWKGQGFTTNTGELFFGEGSRLTVL.

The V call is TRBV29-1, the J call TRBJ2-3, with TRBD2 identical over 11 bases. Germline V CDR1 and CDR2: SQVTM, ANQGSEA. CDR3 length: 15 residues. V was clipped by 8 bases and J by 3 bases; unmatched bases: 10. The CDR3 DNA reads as TGCAGCTCCTCCCTAGCGGGGGGTAGGACAGATACGCAGTATTTT. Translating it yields CSSSLAGGRTDTQYF.

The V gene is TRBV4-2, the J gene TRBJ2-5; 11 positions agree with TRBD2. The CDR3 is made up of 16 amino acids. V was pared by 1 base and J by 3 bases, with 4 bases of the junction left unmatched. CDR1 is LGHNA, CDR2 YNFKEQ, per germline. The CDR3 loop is CASSQVTSGGEETQYF. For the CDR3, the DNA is TGTGCCAGCAGCCAAGTAACTAGCGGGGGTGAAGAGACCCAGTACTTC.

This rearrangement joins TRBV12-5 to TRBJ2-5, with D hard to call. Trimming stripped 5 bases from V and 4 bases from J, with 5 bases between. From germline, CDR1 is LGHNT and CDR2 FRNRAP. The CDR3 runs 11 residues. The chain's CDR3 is CASGTGETQYF. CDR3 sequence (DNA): TGTGCTAGTGGTACGGGAGAGACCCAGTACTTC.

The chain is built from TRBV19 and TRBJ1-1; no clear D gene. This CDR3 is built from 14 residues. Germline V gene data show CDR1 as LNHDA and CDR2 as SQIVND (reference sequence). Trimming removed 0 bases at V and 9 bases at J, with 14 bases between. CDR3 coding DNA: TGTGCCAGTAGTATAGATCTATTTCCGGGGAAAGCTTTCTTT. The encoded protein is CASSIDLFPGKAFF. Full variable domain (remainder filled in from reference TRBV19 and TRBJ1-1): DGGITQSPKYLFRKEGQNVTLSCEQNLNHDAMYWYRQDPGQGLRLIYYSQIVNDFQKGDIAEGYSVSREKKESFPLTVTSAQKNPTAFYLCASSIDLFPGKAFFGQGTRLTVV.

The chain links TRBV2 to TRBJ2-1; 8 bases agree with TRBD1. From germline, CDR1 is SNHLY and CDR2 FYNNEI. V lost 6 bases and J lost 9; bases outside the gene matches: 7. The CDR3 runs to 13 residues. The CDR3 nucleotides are TGTGCCAGCAGACCTACAGGGGGTCTTGAGCAGTTCTTC. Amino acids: CASRPTGGLEQFF.

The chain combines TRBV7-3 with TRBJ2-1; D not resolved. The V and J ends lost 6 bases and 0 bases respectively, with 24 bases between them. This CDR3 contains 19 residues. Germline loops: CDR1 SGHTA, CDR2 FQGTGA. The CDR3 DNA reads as TGTGCCAGCAGTTCTCATAGTTCCCTTGACTCACGCTCCTACAATGAGCAGTTCTTC. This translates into CASSSHSSLDSRSYNEQFF.

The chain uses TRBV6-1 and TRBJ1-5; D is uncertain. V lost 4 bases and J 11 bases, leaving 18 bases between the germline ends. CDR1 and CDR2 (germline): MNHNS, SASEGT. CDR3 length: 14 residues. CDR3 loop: CASSVIKEGRAQHF. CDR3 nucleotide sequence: TGTGCCAGCAGTGTAATAAAGGAGGGTAGGGCCCAGCATTTT.